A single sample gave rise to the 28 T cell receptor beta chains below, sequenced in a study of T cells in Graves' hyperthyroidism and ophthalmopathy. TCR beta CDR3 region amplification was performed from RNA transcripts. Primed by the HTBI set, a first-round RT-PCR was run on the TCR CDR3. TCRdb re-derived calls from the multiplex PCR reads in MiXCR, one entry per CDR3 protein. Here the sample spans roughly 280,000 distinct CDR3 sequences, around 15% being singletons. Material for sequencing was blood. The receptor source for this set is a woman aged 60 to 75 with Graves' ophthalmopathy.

In DNA form, the CDR3 reads TGCAGTGCTAGAGTGACTAGCGAGGAGCAGTTCTTC. Residues: CSARVTSEEQFF. The chain has TRBV20-1 and TRBJ2-1, with 8 nucleotides matching TRBD2. Germline loops: CDR1 DFQATT, CDR2 SNEGSKA (reference sequence). V shed 1 base, J shed 10 bases, and the junction held 3 bases outside the gene matches. The CDR3 runs to 12 residues.

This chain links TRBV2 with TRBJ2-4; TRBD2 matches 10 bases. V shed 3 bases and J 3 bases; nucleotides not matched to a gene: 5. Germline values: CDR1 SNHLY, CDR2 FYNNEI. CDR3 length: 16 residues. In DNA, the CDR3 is TGTGCCAGCAGTGAGAATAGCGGGGGGCTCAAAAACATTCAGTACTTC. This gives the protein CASSENSGGLKNIQYF. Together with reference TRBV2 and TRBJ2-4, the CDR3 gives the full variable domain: EPEVTQTPSHQVTQMGQEVILRCVPISNHLYFYWYRQILGQKVEFLVSFYNNEISEKSEIFDDQFSVERPDGSNFTLKIRSTKLEDSAMYFCASSENSGGLKNIQYFGAGTRLSVL.

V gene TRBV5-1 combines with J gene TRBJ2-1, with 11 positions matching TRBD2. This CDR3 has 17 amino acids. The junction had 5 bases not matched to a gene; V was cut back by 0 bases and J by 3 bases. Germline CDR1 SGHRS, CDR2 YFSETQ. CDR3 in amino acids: CASSLVWGTSGYNEQFF. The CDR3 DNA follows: TGCGCCAGCAGCTTGGTGTGGGGGACTAGCGGCTACAATGAGCAGTTCTTC.

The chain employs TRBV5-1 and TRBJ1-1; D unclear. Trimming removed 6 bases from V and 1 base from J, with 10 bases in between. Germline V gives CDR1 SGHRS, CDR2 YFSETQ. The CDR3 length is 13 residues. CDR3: CASTRKENTEAFF. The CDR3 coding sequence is TGCGCCAGCACTAGAAAGGAGAACACTGAAGCTTTCTTT.

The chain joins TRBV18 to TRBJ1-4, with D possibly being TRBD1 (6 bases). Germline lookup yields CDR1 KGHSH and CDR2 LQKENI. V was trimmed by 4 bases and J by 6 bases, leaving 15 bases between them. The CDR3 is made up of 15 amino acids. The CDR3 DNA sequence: TGTGCCAGCTCACTCTCGGGGGGACATGATGAAAAACTGTTTTTT. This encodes CASSLSGGHDEKLFF.

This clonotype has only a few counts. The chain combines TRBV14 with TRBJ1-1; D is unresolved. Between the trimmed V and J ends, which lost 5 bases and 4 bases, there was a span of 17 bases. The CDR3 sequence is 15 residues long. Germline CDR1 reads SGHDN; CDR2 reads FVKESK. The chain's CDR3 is CASSSQKHLPTEAFF. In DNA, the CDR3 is TGTGCCAGCAGCTCCCAAAAACACCTGCCCACTGAAGCTTTCTTT.

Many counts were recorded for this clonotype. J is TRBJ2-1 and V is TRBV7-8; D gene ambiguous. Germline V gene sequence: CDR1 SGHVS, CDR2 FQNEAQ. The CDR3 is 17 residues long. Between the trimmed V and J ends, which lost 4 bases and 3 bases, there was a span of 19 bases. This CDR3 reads CASSSGLLGPLYNEQFF. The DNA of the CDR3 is TGTGCCAGCAGCTCTGGCCTCCTTGGCCCCCTCTACAATGAGCAGTTCTTC.

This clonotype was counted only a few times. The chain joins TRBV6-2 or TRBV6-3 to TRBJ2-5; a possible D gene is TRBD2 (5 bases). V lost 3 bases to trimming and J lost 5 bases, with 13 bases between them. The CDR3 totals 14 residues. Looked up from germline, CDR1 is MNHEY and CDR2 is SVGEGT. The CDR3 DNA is TGTGCCAGCAGTTATTACACGCCGGGGGAGACCCAGTACTTC. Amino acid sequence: CASSYYTPGETQYF.

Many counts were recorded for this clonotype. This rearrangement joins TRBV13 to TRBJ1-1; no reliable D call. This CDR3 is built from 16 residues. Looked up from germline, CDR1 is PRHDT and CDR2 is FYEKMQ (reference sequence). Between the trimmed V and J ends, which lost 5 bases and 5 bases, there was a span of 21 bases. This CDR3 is CASSPPPGEPRTEAFF. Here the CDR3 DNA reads TGTGCCAGCAGCCCTCCCCCCGGGGAGCCTAGAACTGAAGCTTTCTTT. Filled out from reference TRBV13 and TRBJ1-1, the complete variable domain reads AAGVIQSPRHLIKEKRETATLKCYPIPRHDTVYWYQQGPGQDPQFLISFYEKMQSDKGSIPDRFSAQQFSDYHSELNMSSLELGDSALYFCASSPPPGEPRTEAFFGQGTRLTVV.

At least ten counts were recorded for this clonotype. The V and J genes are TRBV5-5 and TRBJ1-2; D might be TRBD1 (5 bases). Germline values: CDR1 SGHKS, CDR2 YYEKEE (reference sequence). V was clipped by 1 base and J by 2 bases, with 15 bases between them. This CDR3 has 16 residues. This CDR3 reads CASSLWGRKSNYGYTF. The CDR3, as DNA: TGTGCCAGCAGCTTGTGGGGACGAAAATCGAACTATGGCTACACCTTC.

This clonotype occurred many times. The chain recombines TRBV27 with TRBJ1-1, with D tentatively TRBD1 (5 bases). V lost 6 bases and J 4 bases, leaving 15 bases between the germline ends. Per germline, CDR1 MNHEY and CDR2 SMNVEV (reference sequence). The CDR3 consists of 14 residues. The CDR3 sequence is CASSRPGGRTEAFF. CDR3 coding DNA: TGTGCCAGCAGCAGGCCCGGGGGACGCACTGAAGCTTTCTTT.

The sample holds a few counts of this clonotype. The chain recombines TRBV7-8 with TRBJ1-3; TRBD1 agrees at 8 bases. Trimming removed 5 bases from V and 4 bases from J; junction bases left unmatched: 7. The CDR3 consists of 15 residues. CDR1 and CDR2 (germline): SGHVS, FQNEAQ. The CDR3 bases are TGTGCCAGCAGCCCAAGGACAGGGAGGGGAAACACCATATATTTT. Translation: CASSPRTGRGNTIYF.

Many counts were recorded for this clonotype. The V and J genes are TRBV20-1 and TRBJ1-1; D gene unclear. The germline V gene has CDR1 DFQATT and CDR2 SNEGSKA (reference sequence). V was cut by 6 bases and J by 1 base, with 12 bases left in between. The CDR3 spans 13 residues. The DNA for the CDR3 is TGCAGTGCCTCTTTCGGTGGGAACACTGAAGCTTTCTTT. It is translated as CSASFGGNTEAFF.

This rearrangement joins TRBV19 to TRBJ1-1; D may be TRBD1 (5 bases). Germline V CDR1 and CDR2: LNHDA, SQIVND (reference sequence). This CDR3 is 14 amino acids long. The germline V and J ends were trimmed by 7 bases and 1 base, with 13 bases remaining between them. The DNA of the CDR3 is TGTGCCAGTAATATCGGACAACCGAACACTGAAGCTTTCTTT. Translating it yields CASNIGQPNTEAFF.

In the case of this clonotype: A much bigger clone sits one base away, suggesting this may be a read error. The CDR3 spells CASSLFQGPNEQYF. CDR3 bases: TGTGCCAGCAGCTTATTTCAGGGGCCCAATGAGCAGTACTTC. This chain joins TRBV7-9 and TRBJ2-1, with a tentative D call TRBD1 (6 bases). The J call may be incorrect, as the DNA end agrees better with TRBJ2-7. The CDR3 is 14 amino acids. Germline V CDR1 and CDR2: SEHNR, FQNEAQ (reference sequence).

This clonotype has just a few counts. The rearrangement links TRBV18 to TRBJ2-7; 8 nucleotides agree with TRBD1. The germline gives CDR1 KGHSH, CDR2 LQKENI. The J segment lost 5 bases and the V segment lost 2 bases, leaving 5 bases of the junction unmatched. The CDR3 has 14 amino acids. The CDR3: CASSPSQGGHEQYF. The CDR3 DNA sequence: TGTGCCAGCTCACCATCACAGGGGGGCCACGAGCAGTACTTC.

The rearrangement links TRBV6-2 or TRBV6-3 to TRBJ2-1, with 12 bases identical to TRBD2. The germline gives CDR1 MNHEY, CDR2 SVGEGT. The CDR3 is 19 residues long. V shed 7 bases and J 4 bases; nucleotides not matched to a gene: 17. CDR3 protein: CASTPGGSSGRARYNEQFF. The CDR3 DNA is TGTGCCAGCACTCCCGGGGGGTCTAGCGGGAGGGCGCGGTACAATGAGCAGTTCTTC.

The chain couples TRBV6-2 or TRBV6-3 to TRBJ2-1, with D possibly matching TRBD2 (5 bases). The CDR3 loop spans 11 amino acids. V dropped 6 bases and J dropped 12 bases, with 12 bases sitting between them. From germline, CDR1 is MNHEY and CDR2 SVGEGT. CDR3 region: CASRGYAGQFF. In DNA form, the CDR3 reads TGTGCCAGCAGGGGGTACGCGGGGCAGTTCTTC.

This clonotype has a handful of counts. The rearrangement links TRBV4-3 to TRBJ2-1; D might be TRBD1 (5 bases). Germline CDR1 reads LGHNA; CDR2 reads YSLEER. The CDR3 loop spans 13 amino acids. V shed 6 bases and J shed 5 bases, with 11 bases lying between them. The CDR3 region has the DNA TGCGCCAGCAGAGCAGGGTTTAACAATGAGCAGTTCTTC. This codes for CASRAGFNNEQFF.

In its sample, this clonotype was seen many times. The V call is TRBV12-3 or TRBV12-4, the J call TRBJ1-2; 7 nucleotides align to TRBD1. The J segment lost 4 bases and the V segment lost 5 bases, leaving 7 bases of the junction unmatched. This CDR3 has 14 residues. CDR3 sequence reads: CASSTETGLYGYTF. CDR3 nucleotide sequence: TGTGCCAGCAGTACCGAGACAGGGCTCTATGGCTACACCTTC.

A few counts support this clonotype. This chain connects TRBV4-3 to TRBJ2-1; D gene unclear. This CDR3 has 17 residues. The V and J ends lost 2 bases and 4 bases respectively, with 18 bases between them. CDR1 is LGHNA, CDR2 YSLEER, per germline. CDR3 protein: CASSQSTSPRPYNEQFF. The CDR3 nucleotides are TGCGCCAGCAGCCAATCAACAAGTCCTAGGCCTTACAATGAGCAGTTCTTC.

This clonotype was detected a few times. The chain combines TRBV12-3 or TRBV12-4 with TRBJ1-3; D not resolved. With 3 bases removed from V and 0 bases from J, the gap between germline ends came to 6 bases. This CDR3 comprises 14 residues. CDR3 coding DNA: TGTGCCAGCAGTTTTACTAGCTCTGGAAACACCATATATTTT. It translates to CASSFTSSGNTIYF.

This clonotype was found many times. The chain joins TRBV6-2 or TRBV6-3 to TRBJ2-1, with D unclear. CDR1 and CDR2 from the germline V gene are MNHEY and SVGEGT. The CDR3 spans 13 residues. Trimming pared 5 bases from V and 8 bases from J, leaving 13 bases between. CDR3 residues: CASSRVEQYEQFF. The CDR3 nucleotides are TGTGCCAGCAGTAGAGTCGAGCAGTATGAGCAGTTCTTC.

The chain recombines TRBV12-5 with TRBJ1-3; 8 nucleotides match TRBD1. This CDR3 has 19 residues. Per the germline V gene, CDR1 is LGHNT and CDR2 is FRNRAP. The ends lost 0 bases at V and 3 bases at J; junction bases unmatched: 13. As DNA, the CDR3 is TGTGCTAGTGGTTTGGTCCCGGGACAGGCAAAGCTAGTTGGAAACACCATATATTTT. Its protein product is CASGLVPGQAKLVGNTIYF. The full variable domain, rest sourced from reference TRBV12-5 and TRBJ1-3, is DARVTQTPRHKVTEMGQEVTMRCQPILGHNTVFWYRQTMMQGLELLAYFRNRAPLDDSGMPKDRFSAEMPDATLATLKIQPSEPRDSAVYFCASGLVPGQAKLVGNTIYFGEGSWLTVV.

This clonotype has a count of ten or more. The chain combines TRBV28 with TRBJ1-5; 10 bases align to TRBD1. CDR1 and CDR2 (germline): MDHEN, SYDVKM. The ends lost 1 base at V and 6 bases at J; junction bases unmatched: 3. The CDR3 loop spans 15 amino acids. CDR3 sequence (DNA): TGTGCCAGCAGTTTATATCGACAGGGGGCTCAGCCCCAGCATTTT. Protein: CASSLYRQGAQPQHF.

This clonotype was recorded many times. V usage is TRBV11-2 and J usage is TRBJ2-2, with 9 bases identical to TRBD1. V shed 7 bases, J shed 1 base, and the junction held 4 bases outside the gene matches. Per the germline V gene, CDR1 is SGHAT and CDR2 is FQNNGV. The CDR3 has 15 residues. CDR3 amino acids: CASTWGQGNTGELFF. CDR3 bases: TGTGCCAGCACATGGGGACAGGGGAACACCGGGGAGCTGTTTTTT.

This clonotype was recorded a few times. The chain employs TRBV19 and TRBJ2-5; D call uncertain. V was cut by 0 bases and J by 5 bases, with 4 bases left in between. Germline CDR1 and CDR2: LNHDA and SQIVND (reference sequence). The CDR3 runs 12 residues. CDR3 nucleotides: TGTGCCAGTAGTATAGAACCGGAGACCCAGTACTTC. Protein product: CASSIEPETQYF.

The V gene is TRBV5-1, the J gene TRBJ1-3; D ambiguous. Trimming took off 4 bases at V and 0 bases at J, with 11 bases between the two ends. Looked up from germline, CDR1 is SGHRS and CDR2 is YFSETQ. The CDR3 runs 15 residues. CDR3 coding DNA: TGCGCCAGCAGCGAAAGAGCCTTCTCTGGAAACACCATATATTTT. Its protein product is CASSERAFSGNTIYF.